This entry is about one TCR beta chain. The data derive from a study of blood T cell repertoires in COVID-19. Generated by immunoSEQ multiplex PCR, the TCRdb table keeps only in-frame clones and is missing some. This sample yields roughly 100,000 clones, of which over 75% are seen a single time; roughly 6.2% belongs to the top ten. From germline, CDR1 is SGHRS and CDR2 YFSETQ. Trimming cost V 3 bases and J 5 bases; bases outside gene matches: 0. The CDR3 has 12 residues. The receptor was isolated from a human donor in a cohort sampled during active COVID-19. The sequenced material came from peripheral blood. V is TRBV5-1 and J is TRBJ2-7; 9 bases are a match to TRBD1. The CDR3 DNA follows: TGCGCCAGCAGCTGGACAGGGGACGAGCAGTACTTC. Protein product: CASSWTGDEQYF.